These 31 T cell receptor beta chains were sequenced from one sample in a study of T cells in Graves' hyperthyroidism and ophthalmopathy. TCR beta CDR3 region amplification was performed from RNA transcripts. Initially, a first-round RT-PCR of the TCR CDR3 employed the HTBI primer set. Using its own MiXCR run on the multiplex PCR reads, TCRdb lists one record per CDR3 protein. The table lists roughly 350,000 distinct CDR3 sequences, approximately 14% of them singletons. Material: blood. The receptors originated from a woman aged 25 to 39 with Graves' ophthalmopathy.

V and J are TRBV27 and TRBJ1-1; tentatively, D is TRBD1 (5 bases). In germline, CDR1 is MNHEY, CDR2 SMNVEV (reference sequence). CDR3 length: 13 residues. V lost 6 bases and J 5 bases, leaving 13 bases between the germline ends. CDR3 DNA: TGTGCCAGCAGCATCGGGGCGGGTACTGAAGCTTTCTTT. Its protein is CASSIGAGTEAFF.

This clonotype was seen a few times. The chain couples TRBV10-3 to TRBJ2-2; D remains ambiguous. Germline V lookup: CDR1 ENHRY, CDR2 SYGVKD. The CDR3 consists of 17 residues. This CDR3 reads CATYRGPRRSNTGELFF. The CDR3 DNA sequence: TGTGCGACCTATCGTGGACCGCGACGCTCGAACACCGGGGAGCTGTTTTTT.

This clonotype was recorded many times. This chain joins TRBV28 and TRBJ1-1; D gene ambiguous. V was pared by 6 bases and J by 0 bases, with 17 bases between. Germline V CDR1 and CDR2: MDHEN, SYDVKM. The CDR3 is made up of 16 amino acids. The CDR3 here is CASSSPRSVLNTEAFF. Written as DNA, the CDR3 is TGTGCCAGCAGCTCCCCTAGGTCGGTACTGAACACTGAAGCTTTCTTT.

The table lists this clonotype with many counts. As DNA, the CDR3 is TGTGCCAGCAGTTACTCTCATGGGTTTTCATCTAATTCACCCCTCCACTTT. It specifies CASSYSHGFSSNSPLHF. The V call is TRBV6-5, the J call TRBJ1-6; D unclear. Germline V gene data show CDR1 as MNHEY and CDR2 as SVGAGI. V lost 0 bases, J lost 6 bases, and 15 bases lay in between. This CDR3 region has 17 residues.

This clonotype was detected many times. The J gene is TRBJ1-6, the V gene TRBV27; D is unresolved. V shed 5 bases and J shed 5 bases, with 19 bases lying between them. Germline values: CDR1 MNHEY, CDR2 SMNVEV (reference sequence). CDR3 size: 17 residues. CDR3 DNA: TGTGCCAGCAGTCCCCGTGCCTGGACGGAACATAATTCACCCCTCCACTTT. Translating gives CASSPRAWTEHNSPLHF.

This clonotype was detected many times. The chain couples TRBV20-1 to TRBJ2-6; D not certain. This CDR3 is 17 amino acids long. The germline CDR1 and CDR2 sequences are DFQATT and SNEGSKA (reference sequence). With 1 base removed from V and 4 bases from J, the gap between germline ends came to 17 bases. CDR3 sequence (DNA): TGCAGTGCTAGAGTTTGGGTACCGTCGTCGGGGGCCAACGTCCTGACTTTC. It yields the protein CSARVWVPSSGANVLTF.

This clonotype was seen a single time. This chain joins TRBV5-1 and TRBJ1-1; maybe TRBD1 (5 bases). This CDR3 spans 15 amino acids. Per the germline V gene, CDR1 is SGHRS and CDR2 is YFSETQ. V dropped 3 bases and J dropped 1 base, with 13 bases sitting between them. This CDR3 is CASSWGGTENTEAFF. The CDR3 DNA follows: TGCGCCAGCAGCTGGGGCGGGACGGAGAACACTGAAGCTTTCTTT.

The chain couples TRBV6-1 to TRBJ1-5; 10 bases are a match to TRBD1. The J segment lost 6 bases and the V segment lost 4 bases, leaving 9 bases of the junction unmatched. The CDR3 is 16 amino acids. From germline, CDR1 is MNHNS and CDR2 SASEGT. The CDR3 region is CASSGGTGATIQPQHF. CDR3 nucleotides: TGTGCCAGCAGTGGAGGGACAGGGGCTACAATTCAGCCCCAGCATTTT.

The chain recombines TRBV7-9 with TRBJ2-1; the match to TRBD2 covers 8 bases. V was clipped by 5 bases and J by 4 bases; unmatched bases: 7. The germline V gene encodes CDR1 SEHNR and CDR2 FQNEAQ (reference sequence). The CDR3 loop spans 15 amino acids. CDR3 region: CASSRAGGLYNEQFF. The CDR3 DNA sequence: TGTGCCAGCAGCCGTGCGGGGGGTTTGTACAATGAGCAGTTCTTC.

The table lists this clonotype with many counts. The V gene is TRBV11-2, the J gene TRBJ2-1, with a weak D call TRBD1 (6 bases). Germline CDR1 is SGHAT and CDR2 is FQNNGV. Trimming shortened V by 5 bases and J by 3 bases, and 11 bases separated the two germline ends. The CDR3 runs 14 residues. The CDR3 nucleotides are TGTGCCAGCAGCCGTACAGGGTTCTACAATGAGCAGTTCTTC. This sequence encodes CASSRTGFYNEQFF.

Comment on this clonotype: This sequence may be a read error, since a much larger clone differs from it by one base. J is TRBJ2-1 and V is TRBV12-5, with D tentatively TRBD1 (6 bases). The germline V gene has CDR1 LGHNT and CDR2 FRNRAP. The CDR3 has 13 amino acids. V was pared by 6 bases and J by 8 bases, with 14 bases between. Here the CDR3 DNA reads TGTGCTAGTGGACCCGGCAGGGGTCATGAGCAGTTCTTC. This codes for CASGPGRGHEQFF.

V usage is TRBV19 and J usage is TRBJ1-2; the D is unclear. The germline V and J ends were trimmed by 7 bases and 3 bases, with 15 bases remaining between them. Looked up from germline, CDR1 is LNHDA and CDR2 is SQIVND (reference sequence). This CDR3 is 14 amino acids long. The CDR3 sequence is CASNPEYPYYGYTF. The CDR3 DNA reads as TGTGCCAGTAACCCGGAATACCCATACTATGGCTACACCTTC.

There are many counts of this clonotype. This CDR3 reads CASSLGLAGGRETQYF. The CDR3, as DNA: TGTGCCAGCAGTTTAGGACTAGCGGGGGGACGAGAGACCCAGTACTTC. The chain is built from TRBV28 and TRBJ2-5; 14 bases fit TRBD2. CDR1 is MDHEN and CDR2 is SYDVKM in the germline V gene. The CDR3 length is 16 residues. After removal of 2 bases from V and 4 bases from J, the junction contained 3 bases not matched to a gene.

This clonotype was recorded at least ten times. This sequence joins TRBV29-1 and TRBJ2-7, with D possibly matching TRBD2 (5 bases). There are 14 residues in the CDR3. Germline lookup yields CDR1 SQVTM and CDR2 ANQGSEA. V was cut by 0 bases and J by 7 bases, with 16 bases left in between. This CDR3 reads CSVEDHRAPGEQYF. The CDR3 region has the DNA TGCAGCGTTGAAGATCATCGGGCGCCGGGGGAGCAGTACTTC.

This clonotype was seen many times. The V and J genes are TRBV6-1 and TRBJ1-1; D is unclear. Trimming removed 6 bases at V and 1 base at J, with 9 bases between. Germline loops: CDR1 MNHNS, CDR2 SASEGT. The CDR3 covers 13 residues. CDR3 protein: CASRVDENTEAFF. The CDR3 coding sequence is TGTGCCAGCAGGGTTGACGAGAACACTGAAGCTTTCTTT.

As to this clonotype: A much more abundant neighbour one base away suggests this may be a read error. The chain combines TRBV7-9 with TRBJ2-3, with a tentative D call TRBD1 (6 bases). From germline, CDR1 is SEHNR and CDR2 FQNEAQ (reference sequence). CDR3 length: 16 residues. V gave up 7 bases and J gave up 2 bases, with 19 bases separating them. CDR3 nucleotide sequence: TGTGCCAGCATCAATTCCGGGACACCATCCACAGATACGCAGTATTTT. Amino acid sequence: CASINSGTPSTDTQYF.

This chain connects TRBV2 to TRBJ2-7; D not resolved. The CDR3 is made up of 14 amino acids. The germline V gene has CDR1 SNHLY and CDR2 FYNNEI. Trimming removed 4 bases from V and 2 bases from J, with 12 bases in between. CDR3 sequence (DNA): TGTGCCAGCAGTGCAGGTCCTACCACCTACGAGCAGTACTTC. It codes for CASSAGPTTYEQYF. The full variable domain, completed using reference TRBV2 and TRBJ2-7, is EPEVTQTPSHQVTQMGQEVILRCVPISNHLYFYWYRQILGQKVEFLVSFYNNEISEKSEIFDDQFSVERPDGSNFTLKIRSTKLEDSAMYFCASSAGPTTYEQYFGPGTRLTVT.

This clonotype showed up many times. The gene calls are TRBV18 and TRBJ1-5; D unresolved. The CDR3 runs to 14 residues. The V end lost 2 bases, the J end lost 2 bases, and 7 bases lay between the germline ends. Germline V lookup: CDR1 KGHSH, CDR2 LQKENI. The CDR3 is CASSPGEGNQPQHF. The CDR3 nucleotides are TGTGCCAGCTCACCAGGGGAAGGCAATCAGCCCCAGCATTTT.

This clonotype was counted ten times or more. The rearrangement links TRBV20-1 to TRBJ2-3; possible D gene TRBD1, 6 bases. The germline V and J ends were trimmed by 6 bases and 1 base, with 17 bases remaining between them. Germline assignment: CDR1 DFQATT and CDR2 SNEGSKA (reference sequence). The CDR3 extends over 15 amino acids. The CDR3 DNA reads TGCAGTGCAGGGACAAGGTTTGGAGGCACAGATACGCAGTATTTT. Protein: CSAGTRFGGTDTQYF.

This clonotype was found many times. This sequence joins TRBV4-2 and TRBJ1-3; no definite D call. Germline V gene lookup returns CDR1 LGHNA and CDR2 YNFKEQ. This CDR3 is built from 18 residues. With 3 bases removed from V and 0 bases from J, the gap between germline ends came to 18 bases. The DNA of the CDR3 is TGTGCCAGCAGCCAGGAAGAGACGTGGAGCTACTCTGGAAACACCATATATTTT. Protein sequence: CASSQEETWSYSGNTIYF.

This clonotype was seen at least ten times. This chain connects TRBV20-1 to TRBJ1-3, with D unclear. The CDR3 sequence is 13 residues long. CDR1 and CDR2 from the germline V gene are DFQATT and SNEGSKA (reference sequence). V gave up 3 bases and J gave up 0 bases, with 6 bases separating them. CDR3 sequence reads: CSASHNSGNTIYF. CDR3 bases: TGCAGTGCTAGCCACAACTCTGGAAACACCATATATTTT.

There are many counts of this clonotype. This sequence joins TRBV2 and TRBJ1-1; D uncertain. The V end was cut by 4 bases, the J end by 4 bases, with 7 bases between. This CDR3 contains 12 residues. Per the germline V gene, CDR1 is SNHLY and CDR2 is FYNNEI. This CDR3 reads CASSVGATEAFF. The CDR3 region has the DNA TGTGCCAGCAGTGTTGGAGCCACTGAAGCTTTCTTT.

In this sample, this clonotype turned up many times. The chain links TRBV12-3 or TRBV12-4 to TRBJ2-3; 9 bases align to TRBD1. V was clipped by 7 bases and J by 6 bases; unmatched bases: 14. CDR3 length: 16 residues. The CDR3 DNA reads as TGTGCCAGCACTACCCTCGGGGGACAGGGTTCCGATACGCAGTATTTT. Its protein product is CASTTLGGQGSDTQYF.

This clonotype showed up many times. V and J are TRBV5-5 and TRBJ2-5, with TRBD1 matching over 8 bases. With 1 base clipped from V and 2 bases from J, the junction kept 16 bases outside the gene matches. CDR1 is SGHKS and CDR2 is YYEKEE in the germline V gene (reference sequence). CDR3 length equals 19 residues. The CDR3 reads CASSLRLVFRDRPQETQYF. The CDR3 DNA reads as TGTGCCAGCAGCTTGAGGCTTGTTTTTAGGGACAGGCCTCAAGAGACCCAGTACTTC. Based on the CDR3 plus reference TRBV5-5 and TRBJ2-5, the full variable domain is DAGVTQSPTHLIKTRGQQVTLRCSPISGHKSVSWYQQVLGQGPQFIFQYYEKEERGRGNFPDRFSARQFPNYSSELNVNALLLGDSALYLCASSLRLVFRDRPQETQYFGPGTRLLVL.

This clonotype was observed many times. The chain recombines TRBV2 with TRBJ2-7, with D perhaps TRBD1 (5 bases). The CDR3 has 10 amino acids. The V end was cut by 3 bases, the J end by 9 bases, with 6 bases between. CDR1 is SNHLY, CDR2 FYNNEI, per germline. CDR3 region: CASSDQGQYF. The CDR3 bases are TGTGCCAGCAGTGATCAGGGGCAGTACTTC.

This clonotype was detected many times. The V and J genes are TRBV5-1 and TRBJ2-1; D gene ambiguous. Trimming removed 2 bases from V and 5 bases from J, with 2 bases in between. This CDR3 is built from 11 residues. Germline CDR1 is SGHRS and CDR2 is YFSETQ. In nucleotides, the CDR3 is TGCGCCAGCAGCTTAGACAATGAGCAGTTCTTC. It specifies CASSLDNEQFF. The full variable domain, its missing parts supplied by reference TRBV5-1 and TRBJ2-1, is KAGVTQTPRYLIKTRGQQVTLSCSPISGHRSVSWYQQTPGQGLQFLFEYFSETQRNKGNFPGRFSGRQFSNSRSEMNVSTLELGDSALYLCASSLDNEQFFGPGTRLTVL.

This clonotype was seen only a few times. The chain couples TRBV6-4 to TRBJ1-1; 8 nucleotides line up with TRBD1. CDR3 length: 15 residues. Germline assignment: CDR1 MRHNA and CDR2 SNTAGT. V lost 6 bases to trimming and J lost 6 bases; unmatched junction nucleotides: 12. CDR3 coding DNA: TGTGCCAGCAGAGGACAGGGTGGGTACTTCGCTGAAGCTTTCTTT. Translation: CASRGQGGYFAEAFF.

CDR3 sequence (DNA): TGTGCCAGCAGCGTAGAAGGAGCATCCTACGAGCAGTACTTC. Amino acids: CASSVEGASYEQYF. The gene calls are TRBV9 and TRBJ2-7; D is uncertain. V lost 0 bases, J lost 1 base, and 8 bases lay in between. In germline, CDR1 is SGDLS, CDR2 YYNGEE. The CDR3 spans 14 residues. The full variable domain, rest sourced from reference TRBV9 and TRBJ2-7, is DSGVTQTPKHLITATGQRVTLRCSPRSGDLSVYWYQQSLDQGLQFLIQYYNGEERAKGNILERFSAQQFPDLHSELNLSSLELGDSALYFCASSVEGASYEQYFGPGTRLTVT.

The rearrangement links TRBV28 to TRBJ2-7, with 7 positions matching TRBD2. This CDR3 has 16 residues. V shed 7 bases and J 2 bases; nucleotides not matched to a gene: 14. Germline V CDR1 and CDR2: MDHEN, SYDVKM. Here the CDR3 DNA reads TGTGCCAGCATCGTAGGCGGGGGAGGGGTCACCTACGAGCAGTACTTC. Protein product: CASIVGGGGVTYEQYF.

This clonotype was observed at least ten times. The chain recombines TRBV28 with TRBJ2-1; 12 bases are a match to TRBD2. The J segment lost 3 bases and the V segment lost 5 bases, leaving 8 bases of the junction unmatched. Germline values: CDR1 MDHEN, CDR2 SYDVKM. The CDR3 consists of 17 residues. The CDR3 reads CASSPGLAGTFYNEQFF. The CDR3 coding sequence is TGTGCCAGCAGTCCCGGACTAGCGGGGACCTTCTACAATGAGCAGTTCTTC.

This clonotype was seen many times. CDR3 DNA sequence: TGCAGCGTGGAGCGGGGTCACTCCTACAATGAGCAGTTCTTC. This codes for CSVERGHSYNEQFF. The chain uses TRBV29-1 and TRBJ2-1; 7 bases line up with TRBD2. Germline V gene data show CDR1 as SQVTM and CDR2 as ANQGSEA. This CDR3 has 14 residues. Losses at the gene ends were 6 bases for V and 0 bases for J; bases not matched to a gene: 5.